This T cell receptor (beta chain) is from a study of Graves' ophthalmopathy and Graves' hyperthyroidism. Clinical symptoms, serum thyroxine, TRAb, thyroid ultrasound and orbital computed tomography formed the basis of diagnosis. This clonotype has only a few counts. Germline V gives CDR1 DFQATT, CDR2 SNEGSKA (reference sequence). The CDR3 is made up of 11 amino acids. The V end lost 5 bases, the J end lost 10 bases, and 14 bases lay between the germline ends. The authors amplified TCR beta CDR3 regions from RNA transcripts. RT-PCR was first run with HTBI primers, then multiplex PCR in a second round. A single record per CDR3 protein comes from TCRdb applying MiXCR to the multiplex PCR reads. The sample contains under 200,000 distinct CDR3 sequences, 30% to 45% of which appear only once.

The clonotype was recovered from a woman aged 40 to 50 with Graves' ophthalmopathy. The J gene is TRBJ1-1, the V gene TRBV20-1; D perhaps matches TRBD1 (5 bases). The sequenced sample was peripheral blood. CDR3 loop: CSAGGRQGAFF. The CDR3, as DNA: TGCAGTGCTGGAGGGCGCCAGGGAGCTTTCTTT.